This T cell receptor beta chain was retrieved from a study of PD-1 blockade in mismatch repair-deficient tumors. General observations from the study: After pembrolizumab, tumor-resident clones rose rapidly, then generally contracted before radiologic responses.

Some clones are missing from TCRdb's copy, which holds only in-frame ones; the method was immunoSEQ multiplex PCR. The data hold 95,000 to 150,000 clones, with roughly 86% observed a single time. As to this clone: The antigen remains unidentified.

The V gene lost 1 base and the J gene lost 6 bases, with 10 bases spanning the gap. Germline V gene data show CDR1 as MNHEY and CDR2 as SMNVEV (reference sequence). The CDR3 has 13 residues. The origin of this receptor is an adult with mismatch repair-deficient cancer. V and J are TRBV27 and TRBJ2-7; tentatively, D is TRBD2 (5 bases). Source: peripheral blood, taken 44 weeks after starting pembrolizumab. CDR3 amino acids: CASSLFLSGEQYF. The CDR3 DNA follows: TGTGCCAGCAGTTTATTTTTGAGCGGCGAGCAGTACTTC.